The T cell receptor (beta chain) described here comes from a study of human T cells and chemical hapten exposure. Study details: TCR yield per sample varied, mainly due to pooled library volumes. Study-wide results and caveats: Alopecia affected the donors, so their immune response may differ from healthy people's.

TCRdb re-analysed the RACE reads in MiXCR, keeping a single row per CDR3 protein. Here the sample spans over 300,000 distinct CDR3 sequences, 4.5% to 5.5% being singletons. This clonotype came up many times. Its antigen is unidentified. V lost 5 bases and J 1 base, leaving 12 bases between the germline ends. The germline V gene encodes CDR1 DFQATT and CDR2 SNEGSKA (reference sequence). This CDR3 region has 13 residues. Time point here: pre-sensitization, week 0. Treatment reported: therapeutic diphenylcyclopropenone sensitization with weekly scalp DPC. Unfractionated whole blood was the source of the extracted total RNA.

The sequencing here drew on whole blood, taken in connection with sensitization to the hapten diphenylcyclopropenone (DPC). The gene calls are TRBV20-1 and TRBJ2-7; no clear D gene. The clonotype originates from a woman between 45 and 65 years old with alopecia areata. Some clones in this sample may be carry-over from other donors' samples. The CDR3 sequence: CSAPPDGSYEQYF. The CDR3 DNA reads as TGCAGTGCTCCTCCGGACGGTTCCTACGAGCAGTACTTC.